This T cell receptor beta chain was observed in a study of graft-versus-host responses after intestinal transplantation. Study overall: Multivisceral, liver-intestinal, or isolated intestinal transplants were received by the recipients. Each patient got anti-thymocyte globulin induction, then tacrolimus and steroids for approximately 3 years.

Produced via immunoSEQ multiplex PCR; TCRdb's table is partial and in-frame only. The sample includes 35,000 to 45,000 clones, 80% to 95% seen only once; the top ten take less than 4%. Comments on this clone: Its target is not known.

Whole-study results and caveats: In patients with graft-donor T cell macrochimerism, allograft graft-versus-host to host-versus-graft clonal ratios were high. Some GvH clones were seen earlier in gut or blood, suggesting intestinal origin.

The TCR was taken from a human patient who received an intestinal transplant, so some T cells may come from the graft donor. This specimen was PBMCs, taken 700 to 850 days after intestinal transplantation.

The CDR3, as DNA: TGTGCCAGCAGTCCGCTAGCGGGAGGCCTCTACGAGCAGTACTTC. This codes for CASSPLAGGLYEQYF. This rearrangement joins TRBV7-3 to TRBJ2-7; 11 bases fit TRBD2. This CDR3 has 15 residues. CDR1 is SGHTA and CDR2 is FQGTGA in the germline V gene. J was trimmed by 3 bases and V by 6 bases; bases with no gene match: 7.